The 26 T cell receptor beta chains reported below all come from one sample, sequenced in a study of spatial heterogeneity in lung cancer. Time point indicated: sample taken at primary tumor resection. Each CDR3 protein is one row after TCRdb ran MiXCR on the 5' RACE reads. The data contain 5,000 to 8,000 distinct CDR3 sequences, approximately 6.9% of them singletons. Whole-study findings and limits: For expanded intratumoral alpha and beta TCRs, counts tracked tumor mutation counts.

These receptors have no known antigen. Here the sequenced sample was lung tumor tissue, taken at surgery. These receptors all stem from a male donor with early-stage non-small cell lung cancer.

V is TRBV6-5 and J is TRBJ2-7; 7 bases match TRBD1. After removal of 6 bases from V and 4 bases from J, the junction contained 9 bases not matched to a gene. The germline CDR1 and CDR2 sequences are MNHEY and SVGAGI. This CDR3 comprises 14 residues. In DNA, the CDR3 is TGTGCCAGCAGGACCCCGGGACAGCTATACGAGCAGTACTTC. Translated: CASRTPGQLYEQYF.

There are many counts of this clonotype. In DNA, the CDR3 is TGTGCCAGCAGTTTTGGTAGCGGCTTAGCCAAAAACATTCAGTACTTC. Translated: CASSFGSGLAKNIQYF. V gene TRBV28 combines with J gene TRBJ2-4, with D possibly TRBD2 on 6 matching bases. CDR1 is MDHEN and CDR2 is SYDVKM in the germline V gene. Trimming took 3 bases from V and 0 from J, leaving 12 bases between them. The CDR3 consists of 16 residues. Full variable domain (remainder filled in from reference TRBV28 and TRBJ2-4): DVKVTQSSRYLVKRTGEKVFLECVQDMDHENMFWYRQDPGLGLRLIYFSYDVKMKEKGDIPEGYSVSREKKERFSLILESASTNQTSMYLCASSFGSGLAKNIQYFGAGTRLSVL.

This clonotype is deemed medium-sized. The rearrangement links TRBV5-6 to TRBJ2-7, with 12 bases lining up with TRBD2. Germline V gives CDR1 SGHDT, CDR2 YYEEEE. The V gene end was trimmed by 4 bases and the J gene end by 4 bases; junction bases not matched to a gene: 6. CDR3 length equals 15 residues. Here the CDR3 reads CASSRPGLAGYEQYF. The CDR3 coding sequence is TGTGCCAGCAGCAGACCGGGACTAGCGGGTTACGAGCAGTACTTC.

This clonotype qualifies as medium-sized. V and J are TRBV20-1 and TRBJ2-1; D is unclear. The CDR3 loop spans 16 amino acids. Germline CDR1 reads DFQATT; CDR2 reads SNEGSKA (reference sequence). Trimming pared 5 bases from V and 1 base from J, leaving 18 bases between. CDR3 sequence: CSALDPLVESYNEQFF. In DNA, the CDR3 is TGCAGTGCTCTTGACCCTTTGGTAGAATCCTACAATGAGCAGTTCTTC.

In this sample, this clonotype is medium-sized. The chain couples TRBV11-3 to TRBJ2-1; no clear D. The germline V and J ends were trimmed by 0 bases and 10 bases, with 10 bases remaining between them. Germline V lookup: CDR1 SGHNT, CDR2 YENEEA. The CDR3 sequence is 13 residues long. The CDR3, as DNA: TGTGCCAGCAGCTTAGATCGTAGGGCCGAGCAGTTCTTC. Amino acids: CASSLDRRAEQFF.

By share of the sample, this clonotype is medium-sized. This chain joins TRBV5-4 and TRBJ1-1, with D perhaps matching TRBD1 (5 bases). The CDR3 is made up of 13 amino acids. With 7 bases removed from V and 0 bases from J, the gap between germline ends came to 10 bases. Looked up from germline, CDR1 is SGHNT and CDR2 is YYREEE (reference sequence). The chain's CDR3 is CASLRDLNTEAFF. The CDR3 DNA follows: TGTGCCAGCTTGCGGGACTTGAACACTGAAGCTTTCTTT.

By share, this clonotype ranks as medium-sized (0.01 to 0.1%). The chain joins TRBV7-2 to TRBJ2-3, with 12 positions matching TRBD2. The CDR3 has 16 residues. The J segment lost 7 bases and the V segment lost 5 bases, leaving 10 bases of the junction unmatched. CDR1 is SGHTA and CDR2 is FQGNSA in the germline V gene. CDR3 bases: TGTGCCAGCAGCCAAGCCCTAGCGGGGGGGCTGAATACGCAGTATTTT. It specifies CASSQALAGGLNTQYF.

This clonotype occurred a few times. The chain has TRBV20-1 and TRBJ2-3; 8 bases align to TRBD2. Germline V gene lookup returns CDR1 DFQATT and CDR2 SNEGSKA (reference sequence). The CDR3 length is 13 residues. CDR3 region: CSPIAGWMYTQYF. In DNA form, the CDR3 reads TGCAGCCCCATAGCGGGGTGGATGTATACGCAGTATTTT.

The sample holds many counts of this clonotype. The chain employs TRBV20-1 and TRBJ2-7, with 8 nucleotides matching TRBD1. The germline CDR1 and CDR2 sequences are DFQATT and SNEGSKA (reference sequence). The CDR3 is 15 residues long. After removal of 0 bases from V and 1 base from J, the junction contained 5 bases not matched to a gene. For the CDR3, the DNA is TGCAGTGCTAGAGATCCCAGGGGGCATTCCTACGAGCAGTACTTC. Translation: CSARDPRGHSYEQYF.

This clonotype was seen many times. The chain has TRBV7-9 and TRBJ2-1; 8 bases are a match to TRBD1. The germline CDR1 and CDR2 sequences are SEHNR and FQNEAQ (reference sequence). This CDR3 comprises 17 residues. V lost 7 bases and J lost 6; bases outside the gene matches: 17. The CDR3 loop is CASTQRGAGTGINEQFF. Here the CDR3 DNA reads TGTGCCAGCACCCAACGAGGGGCCGGGACAGGTATCAATGAGCAGTTCTTC.

The V and J genes are TRBV10-2 and TRBJ2-3; D not certain. The CDR3 sequence is 12 residues long. V lost 4 bases, J lost 2 bases, and 4 bases lay in between. Germline V gene data show CDR1 as WSHSY and CDR2 as SAAADI. CDR3 loop: CASSVDTDTQYF. As DNA, the CDR3 is TGCGCCAGCAGTGTCGACACAGATACGCAGTATTTT.

This clonotype is medium-sized in the sample. The V and J genes are TRBV10-2 and TRBJ2-1; TRBD2 matches 11 bases. This CDR3 is built from 16 residues. CDR1 is WSHSY, CDR2 SAAADI, per germline. J gave up 7 bases and V 0 bases, and 5 bases lay outside the gene matches. The CDR3 region has the DNA TGCGCCAGCAGTGAGTCTCTAGCGGGAGGATCAAATGAGCAGTTCTTC. Its translation is CASSESLAGGSNEQFF.

Relative to its sample, this clonotype is medium-sized. The genes are TRBV30 and TRBJ1-6; 11 bases map to TRBD1. The CDR3 runs 14 residues. Trimming at V came to 5 bases and at J to 10 bases, leaving 7 bases not matched to a gene. Germline V gene data show CDR1 as GTSNPN and CDR2 as SVGIG (reference sequence). Here the CDR3 reads CAWGQGARISPLHF. CDR3 bases: TGTGCCTGGGGACAGGGGGCGAGGATCTCACCCCTCCACTTT.

This clonotype was counted many times. V and J are TRBV9 and TRBJ1-1, with TRBD1 matching 9 bases. V lost 3 bases to trimming and J lost 7 bases; unmatched junction nucleotides: 10. Germline CDR1 SGDLS, CDR2 YYNGEE. The length of the CDR3 is 15 residues. CDR3 in amino acids: CASSGRTGGAGEAFF. The CDR3 coding sequence is TGTGCCAGCAGCGGACGAACAGGGGGCGCGGGTGAAGCTTTCTTT.

This clonotype was detected ten times or more. This chain uses TRBV6-5 with TRBJ1-2; D remains unclear. V lost 5 bases and J 8 bases, leaving 12 bases between the germline ends. Germline lookup yields CDR1 MNHEY and CDR2 SVGAGI. The CDR3 extends over 12 amino acids. The CDR3 here is CASSRGSGGYTF. The CDR3, as DNA: TGTGCCAGCAGTAGAGGGTCTGGCGGCTACACCTTC.

This clonotype is labeled medium-sized. V usage is TRBV29-1 and J usage is TRBJ2-7; tentatively, D is TRBD2 (6 bases). There are 15 residues in the CDR3. V was clipped by 5 bases and J by 3 bases, with 20 bases between them. Germline V gives CDR1 SQVTM, CDR2 ANQGSEA. CDR3 sequence: CSVQTGRRGGYEQYF. The CDR3 nucleotides read TGCAGCGTTCAGACCGGACGAAGGGGAGGCTACGAGCAGTACTTC.

By its share, this clonotype is medium-sized (0.01 to 0.1%). The chain joins TRBV11-2 to TRBJ2-7; D remains unclear. The V end lost 0 bases, the J end lost 2 bases, and 11 bases lay between the germline ends. CDR3 length: 15 residues. The germline V gene has CDR1 SGHAT and CDR2 FQNNGV. The chain's CDR3 is CASSLEGYGPYEQYF. The CDR3 DNA reads TGTGCCAGCAGCTTAGAAGGTTACGGTCCCTACGAGCAGTACTTC. The whole variable domain, filled in from reference TRBV11-2 and TRBJ2-7, reads EAGVAQSPRYKIIEKRQSVAFWCNPISGHATLYWYQQILGQGPKLLIQFQNNGVVDDSQLPKDRFSAERLKGVDSTLKIQPAKLEDSAVYLCASSLEGYGPYEQYFGPGTRLTVT.

This clonotype counts as medium-sized. The chain has TRBV28 and TRBJ1-5, with 12 bases matching TRBD1. The CDR3 has 15 residues. V lost 5 bases, J lost 5 bases, and 4 bases stayed unmatched. Germline V CDR1 and CDR2: MDHEN, SYDVKM. For the CDR3, the DNA is TGTGCCAGCAGTCGGGACAGGGGGCCCTATCAGCCCCAGCATTTT. This gives the protein CASSRDRGPYQPQHF.

This clonotype was observed at least ten times. The V gene is TRBV6-5, the J gene TRBJ2-1; tentatively, D is TRBD2 (5 bases). CDR3 length: 16 residues. Between the trimmed V and J ends, which lost 7 bases and 3 bases, there was a span of 19 bases. In germline, CDR1 is MNHEY, CDR2 SVGAGI. The CDR3 loop reads CASTPSVAGRYNEQFF. CDR3 nucleotides: TGTGCCAGCACCCCCTCGGTGGCGGGCCGCTACAATGAGCAGTTCTTC.

The rearrangement uses TRBV20-1 and TRBJ2-7; 7 nucleotides align to TRBD1. Germline lookup yields CDR1 DFQATT and CDR2 SNEGSKA (reference sequence). The CDR3 covers 11 residues. The chain's CDR3 is CSSSTGVEQYF. In DNA, the CDR3 is TGCAGCAGTTCCACAGGGGTCGAGCAGTACTTC.

Relative to its sample, this clonotype is medium-sized. The chain carries TRBV6-5 and TRBJ2-1, with 9 positions matching TRBD1. Looked up from germline, CDR1 is MNHEY and CDR2 is SVGAGI. The ends lost 11 bases at V and 9 bases at J; junction bases unmatched: 11. The CDR3 runs 13 residues. DNA for the CDR3: TGTGCCTGTGGGACAGGGCCGTGGGGTGAGCAGTTCTTC. It encodes CACGTGPWGEQFF.

In its sample, this clonotype is medium-sized (0.01 to 0.1%). The genes are TRBV28 and TRBJ2-1; 7 bases agree with TRBD2. The V gene's germline CDR1 is MDHEN and CDR2 SYDVKM. The V gene end was trimmed by 6 bases and the J gene end by 6 bases; junction bases not matched to a gene: 11. The CDR3 is made up of 15 amino acids. CDR3 nucleotide sequence: TGTGCCAGCAGCATGCCGGGACTACTCTTCAATGAGCAGTTCTTC. Translated: CASSMPGLLFNEQFF.

The rearrangement joins TRBV5-1 to TRBJ1-5, with 9 bases aligning to TRBD1. The ends lost 4 bases at V and 7 bases at J; junction bases unmatched: 6. The CDR3 is 14 amino acids. Germline V lookup: CDR1 SGHRS, CDR2 YFSETQ. CDR3 coding DNA: TGCGCCAGCAGCAATACAGGGGGCGAGCAGCCCCAGCATTTT. It is translated as CASSNTGGEQPQHF. The whole variable domain, filled in from reference TRBV5-1 and TRBJ1-5, reads KAGVTQTPRYLIKTRGQQVTLSCSPISGHRSVSWYQQTPGQGLQFLFEYFSETQRNKGNFPGRFSGRQFSNSRSEMNVSTLELGDSALYLCASSNTGGEQPQHFGDGTRLSIL.

This clonotype was counted many times. DNA of the CDR3: TGTGCCAGCAGTGACCTCGCGGGCCAAGAGACCCAGTACTTC. Translation: CASSDLAGQETQYF. J is TRBJ2-5 and V is TRBV2, with a possible D match to TRBD2 (5 bases). This CDR3 has 14 amino acids. The germline V and J ends were trimmed by 3 bases and 1 base, with 9 bases remaining between them. CDR1 SNHLY and CDR2 FYNNEI come from the germline V gene.

By sample share, this clonotype is medium-sized (0.01 to 0.1%). The chain uses TRBV20-1 and TRBJ2-5; tentatively, D is TRBD2 (6 bases). Germline V gene data show CDR1 as DFQATT and CDR2 as SNEGSKA (reference sequence). V was pared by 1 base and J by 4 bases, with 13 bases between. This CDR3 comprises 14 residues. CDR3 sequence: CSARAGEVSETQYF. Here the CDR3 DNA reads TGCAGTGCTAGAGCGGGAGAGGTTTCAGAGACCCAGTACTTC.

In this sample, this clonotype is medium-sized (0.01 to 0.1%). This chain links TRBV4-3 with TRBJ1-1; D uncertain. V lost 1 base to trimming and J lost 1 base, with 1 base between them. Germline V CDR1 and CDR2: LGHNA, YSLEER. This CDR3 comprises 12 residues. CDR3 protein: CASSQGNTEAFF. In nucleotides, the CDR3 is TGCGCCAGCAGCCAAGGGAACACTGAAGCTTTCTTT.